The clone carrying this T cell receptor (beta chain) came up many times. Its specificity is unknown. In making diagnoses, clinical symptoms, serum thyroxine and TRAb, thyroid ultrasound and orbital computed tomography were all used. This record belongs to a study of T cells in Graves' hyperthyroidism and ophthalmopathy. The CDR3 spans 14 residues. Between the trimmed V and J ends, which lost 5 bases and 3 bases, there was a span of 11 bases. Study-wide results and caveats: Most clonotypes expanded in the thyroid (above 0.001) were also present in blood. Ophthalmopathy and stable hyperthyroidism were separated by a 13 V-J model.

RNA transcripts provided the source from which TCR beta CDR3 regions were amplified. HTBI primers were the set used in a first-round RT-PCR of the TCR CDR3. TCRdb reprocessed the multiplex PCR reads via MiXCR and lists one record per CDR3 protein. The sample includes about 660,000 distinct CDR3 sequences, 45% of them seen just once. V and J are TRBV12-3 or TRBV12-4 and TRBJ1-5, with D maybe TRBD1 (6 bases). This receptor was obtained from an adult man with Graves' disease, either hyperthyroidism or ophthalmopathy (not recorded which). The sample comprised peripheral blood or thyroid tissue (not recorded which). CDR3 in DNA: TGTGCCAGCAGTAGAACAGGGATCAATCAGCCCCAGCATTTT. Translated: CASSRTGINQPQHF.